The clone carrying this T cell receptor (beta chain) was picked up many times. Primers used in a second PCR of roughly 7 to 12 cycles were a sample-barcoded 5' primer and a J-beta primer mix. TCRdb passed the 5' RACE reads through MiXCR, listing each CDR3 protein once. The repertoire holds around 650,000 distinct CDR3 sequences, with 32% as singletons. The source of the sample is a study of blood T cells in healthy people across ages. Material for sequencing was blood. This TCR derives from a woman of 80 years or more in good health.

CDR3 nucleotide sequence: TGTGCCAGCAAGGCAGGTTTGAACTATGGCTACACCTTC. Encoded protein: CASKAGLNYGYTF. The V gene is TRBV6-1, the J gene TRBJ1-2; no clear D gene. Trimming left V 7 bases short and J 2 bases short, with 11 bases between. Per germline, CDR1 MNHNS and CDR2 SASEGT. This CDR3 is 13 amino acids long.